The clone carrying this T cell receptor (beta chain) has just one count. Its antigen is not known. The record originates from a study of vaccination effects on CD4 cells after COVID-19. Study as a whole: The researchers cultured 1.5 million to 2 million PBMC per well with 7.5 to 10 IU/ml IL-2 and roughly 9.4 ug/ml peptides.

Between the trimmed V and J ends, which lost 1 base and 5 bases, there was a span of 14 bases. The CDR3 length is 15 residues. Germline CDR1 is SGHNT and CDR2 is YENEEA. CD4+ T cells were isolated after around ten days of culture. The protocol was immunoSEQ multiplex PCR, while the TCRdb copy is restricted to in-frame clones and leaves out a portion. Among about 58,000 clones listed, about three quarters were seen once. The clonotype originates from a human donor who received a COVID-19 vaccine. This chain joins TRBV11-3 and TRBJ2-5; weak D call: TRBD2 (5 bases). Sequenced material: CD4+ T cells from PBMCs cultured without peptide, taken before COVID-19 vaccination. The DNA of the CDR3 is TGTGCCAGCAGCTTAGGGGCCGGGGTCGGGGAGACCCAGTACTTC. This codes for CASSLGAGVGETQYF.